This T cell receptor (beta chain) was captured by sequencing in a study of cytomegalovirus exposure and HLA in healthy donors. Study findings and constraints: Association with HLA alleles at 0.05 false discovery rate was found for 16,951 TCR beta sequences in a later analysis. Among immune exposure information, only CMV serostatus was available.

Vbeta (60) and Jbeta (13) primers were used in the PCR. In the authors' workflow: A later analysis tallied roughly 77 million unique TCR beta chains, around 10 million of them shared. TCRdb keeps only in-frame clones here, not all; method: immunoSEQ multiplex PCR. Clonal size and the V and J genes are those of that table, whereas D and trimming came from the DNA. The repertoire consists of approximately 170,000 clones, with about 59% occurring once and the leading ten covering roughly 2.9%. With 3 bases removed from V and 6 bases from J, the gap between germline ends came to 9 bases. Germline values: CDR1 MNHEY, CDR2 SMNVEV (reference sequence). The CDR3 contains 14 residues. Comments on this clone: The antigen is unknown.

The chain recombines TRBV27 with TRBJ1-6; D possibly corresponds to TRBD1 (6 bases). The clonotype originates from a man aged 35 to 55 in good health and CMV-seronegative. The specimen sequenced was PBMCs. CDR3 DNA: TGTGCCAGCAGTTTTCGGACAGCTAATTCACCCCTCCACTTT. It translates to CASSFRTANSPLHF.